The 4 T cell receptor beta chains below all came from one sample that was sequenced in a study of CD8 T cells in ankylosing spondylitis. Via MiXCR, TCRdb re-called the 5' RACE reads, giving one row per CDR3 protein. The repertoire consists of around 300,000 distinct CDR3 sequences, with approximately 10% occurring once and the leading ten covering roughly 9.5%. Specimen: blood, either unsorted or a sorted T cell fraction (not recorded which). These receptors all come from a female donor with ankylosing spondylitis or in good health (not recorded which).

This clonotype was counted at least ten times. V is TRBV12-3 or TRBV12-4 and J is TRBJ1-1; 8 bases are shared with TRBD1. The CDR3 length is 14 residues. Losses at the gene ends were 6 bases for V and 5 bases for J; bases not matched to a gene: 8. This CDR3 reads CASRPQGVWTEAFF. The CDR3 region has the DNA TGTGCCAGCAGACCACAGGGGGTTTGGACTGAAGCTTTCTTT.

The gene calls are TRBV9 and TRBJ2-7; 11 bases map to TRBD2. Trimming took 0 bases from V and 4 from J; bases not matched to a gene: 6. The CDR3 runs 16 residues. CDR1 is SGDLS, CDR2 YYNGEE, per germline. DNA of the CDR3: TGTGCCAGCAGCGTAGCCGCGACTAGCGGGACATACGAGCAGTACTTC. The encoded protein is CASSVAATSGTYEQYF.

This clonotype was recorded at least ten times. This rearrangement joins TRBV20-1 to TRBJ1-2, with no clear D. The germline V gene has CDR1 DFQATT and CDR2 SNEGSKA (reference sequence). The V and J ends lost 1 base and 8 bases respectively, with 14 bases between them. The CDR3 sequence is 13 residues long. The CDR3 protein is CSARGDVIGGYTF. CDR3 nucleotides: TGCAGTGCTAGAGGGGATGTAATTGGAGGCTACACCTTC.

This clonotype was seen repeatedly, ten times or more. The gene calls are TRBV7-8 and TRBJ2-2; TRBD1 agrees at 7 bases. This CDR3 spans 17 amino acids. V shed 0 bases and J 5 bases; nucleotides not matched to a gene: 9. CDR1 and CDR2 from the germline V gene are SGHVS and FQNEAQ. The CDR3 DNA reads TGTGCCAGCAGCTTAGCGCTTACGACAGGGTTTACCGGGGAGCTGTTTTTT. Translating it yields CASSLALTTGFTGELFF. The whole variable domain, filled in from reference TRBV7-8 and TRBJ2-2, reads GAGVSQSPRYKVAKRGQDVALRCDPISGHVSLFWYQQALGQGPEFLTYFQNEAQLDKSGLPSDRFFAERPEGSVSTLKIQRTQQEDSAVYLCASSLALTTGFTGELFFGEGSRLTVL.